Listed below are T cell receptor beta chains from one sample, sequenced in a study of CD8+CD57+ T cells in acquired aplastic anemia. TCRdb passed the reads through MiXCR, listing each CDR3 protein once. Of 400,000 to 600,000 distinct CDR3 sequences listed, about a third are singletons. The sequenced sample was sorted CD4+, CD8+, or CD8+CD57+ T cells (not recorded which) from PBMCs. The receptors originated from a human donor with aplastic anemia. Both conserved end residues are part of each CDR3. A D gene is named only where the DNA matches it firmly. Size values are once, few and many counts, or a class for expanded clones, and some rows have none.

v_gene: TRBV20-1; abundance: -; j_gene: TRBJ1-5; d_gene: -; CDR3aa: CSARVVDSNQPQHF; CDR3nt: TGCAGTGCTAGAGTAGTAGATAGCAATCAGCCCCAGCATTTT
v_gene: TRBV12-3/TRBV12-4; abundance: -; j_gene: TRBJ1-2; d_gene: -; CDR3aa: CASSLGGAPGYTF; CDR3nt: TGTGCCAGCAGTTTAGGGGGGGCCCCCGGCTACACCTTC
v_gene: TRBV19; abundance: many; j_gene: TRBJ2-7; d_gene: TRBD2; CDR3aa: CATGGPGMAEQYF; CDR3nt: TGTGCCACGGGGGGGCCAGGTATGGCCGAGCAGTACTTC
v_gene: TRBV5-1; abundance: few; j_gene: TRBJ2-2; d_gene: -; CDR3aa: CASSLKGAGELFF; CDR3nt: TGTGCCAGCAGTTTAAAGGGGGCCGGGGAGCTGTTTTTT
v_gene: TRBV24-1; abundance: few; j_gene: TRBJ1-2; d_gene: TRBD1; CDR3aa: CASSFSGTGGYGYTF; CDR3nt: TGTGCCAGCAGTTTCTCCGGGACAGGGGGCTATGGCTACACCTTC
v_gene: TRBV2; abundance: few; j_gene: TRBJ2-3; d_gene: TRBD2; CDR3aa: CASSEEAGGTDTQYF; CDR3nt: TGTGCCAGCAGTGAGGAAGCGGGAGGCACAGATACGCAGTATTTT
v_gene: TRBV20-1; abundance: -; j_gene: TRBJ2-3; d_gene: -; CDR3aa: CSAGGKRTTDPQYF; CDR3nt: TGCAGTGCTGGGGGAAAGCGCACCACAGATCCGCAGTATTTT
v_gene: TRBV7-9; abundance: many; j_gene: TRBJ1-1; d_gene: -; CDR3aa: CASSLPQGGEAFF; CDR3nt: TGTGCCAGCAGCTTACCCCAGGGAGGCGAAGCTTTCTTT
v_gene: TRBV7-2; abundance: many; j_gene: TRBJ1-5; d_gene: -; CDR3aa: CASSAQMFGFQPQHF; CDR3nt: TGTGCCAGCAGCGCCCAGATGTTCGGGTTCCAGCCCCAGCATTTT
v_gene: TRBV2; abundance: -; j_gene: TRBJ2-1; d_gene: -; CDR3aa: CASSYTSGEQFF; CDR3nt: TGTGCCAGCAGTTACACTTCCGGTGAGCAGTTCTTC
v_gene: TRBV5-6; abundance: few; j_gene: TRBJ2-2; d_gene: -; CDR3aa: CASSLAVSGELFF; CDR3nt: TGTGCCAGCAGCTTGGCGGTTTCCGGGGAGCTGTTTTTT
v_gene: TRBV5-1; abundance: -; j_gene: TRBJ2-5; d_gene: -; CDR3aa: CASSFTMTPGETQYF; CDR3nt: TGCGCCAGCAGCTTTACTATGACCCCAGGGGAGACCCAGTACTTC
v_gene: TRBV3-1; abundance: -; j_gene: TRBJ1-1; d_gene: TRBD1; CDR3aa: CASSPTGGMRAFF; CDR3nt: TGTGCCAGCAGCCCGACAGGGGGAATGAGAGCTTTCTTT
v_gene: TRBV20-1; abundance: -; j_gene: TRBJ1-5; d_gene: -; CDR3aa: CSAIYSGVDQPQHF; CDR3nt: TGCAGTGCTATCTACTCAGGGGTAGATCAGCCCCAGCATTTT
v_gene: TRBV11-2; abundance: -; j_gene: TRBJ1-4; d_gene: TRBD1; CDR3aa: CASSFTGTGGANEKLFF; CDR3nt: TGTGCCAGCAGTTTCACCGGAACAGGGGGAGCTAATGAAAAACTGTTTTTT
v_gene: TRBV10-3; abundance: many; j_gene: TRBJ1-1; d_gene: -; CDR3aa: CALKDGLNTEAFF; CDR3nt: TGTGCCCTAAAGGACGGATTGAACACTGAAGCTTTCTTT
v_gene: TRBV7-6; abundance: once; j_gene: TRBJ2-7; d_gene: -; CDR3aa: CAWSVWAGSYEQYF; CDR3nt: TGTGCCTGGAGTGTATGGGCAGGTTCCTACGAGCAGTACTTC
v_gene: TRBV7-2; abundance: -; j_gene: TRBJ1-6; d_gene: -; CDR3aa: CASSCARTDNSPLHF; CDR3nt: TGTGCCAGCAGCTGCGCCCGGACAGATAATTCACCCCTCCACTTT
v_gene: TRBV14; abundance: many; j_gene: TRBJ1-2; d_gene: -; CDR3aa: CASTQAVNYGYTF; CDR3nt: TGTGCCAGCACCCAAGCCGTGAACTATGGCTACACCTTC
v_gene: TRBV9; abundance: many; j_gene: TRBJ2-7; d_gene: -; CDR3aa: CASSPNLDTAYEQYF; CDR3nt: TGTGCCAGCAGCCCTAATCTCGACACCGCCTACGAGCAGTACTTC
v_gene: TRBV14; abundance: -; j_gene: TRBJ2-1; d_gene: -; CDR3aa: CASSQGGTVYNEQFF; CDR3nt: TGTGCCAGCAGCCAAGGAGGAACGGTATACAATGAGCAGTTCTTC
v_gene: TRBV9; abundance: few; j_gene: TRBJ2-1; d_gene: TRBD1; CDR3aa: CASSLRQGAYNEQFF; CDR3nt: TGTGCCAGCAGCTTGAGACAGGGAGCCTACAATGAGCAGTTCTTC
v_gene: TRBV4-2; abundance: many; j_gene: TRBJ2-7; d_gene: TRBD1; CDR3aa: CASSQGGQSREQYF; CDR3nt: TGTGCCAGCAGCCAAGGGGGACAGTCGAGGGAGCAGTACTTC
v_gene: TRBV2; abundance: -; j_gene: TRBJ1-3; d_gene: -; CDR3aa: CASRDGRSTGNTIYF; CDR3nt: TGTGCCAGCAGAGATGGACGCAGTACGGGAAACACCATATATTTT
v_gene: TRBV20-1; abundance: many; j_gene: TRBJ2-7; d_gene: TRBD1; CDR3aa: CSAPRDSYEQYF; CDR3nt: TGCAGTGCACCGAGGGACAGCTACGAGCAGTACTTC
v_gene: TRBV6-1; abundance: -; j_gene: TRBJ1-2; d_gene: -; CDR3aa: CASSDVWRAPNYGYTF; CDR3nt: TGTGCCAGCAGTGATGTTTGGAGGGCCCCTAACTATGGCTACACCTTC
v_gene: TRBV30; abundance: -; j_gene: TRBJ1-2; d_gene: -; CDR3aa: CAWSKSEYGYTF; CDR3nt: TGTGCCTGGAGTAAATCCGAGTATGGCTACACCTTC
v_gene: TRBV9; abundance: many; j_gene: TRBJ2-7; d_gene: -; CDR3aa: CASSVAPLPSYEQYF; CDR3nt: TGTGCCAGCAGCGTAGCTCCGTTGCCTTCCTACGAGCAGTACTTC
v_gene: TRBV9; abundance: few; j_gene: TRBJ2-7; d_gene: TRBD2; CDR3aa: CASSVGTSGWHEQYF; CDR3nt: TGTGCCAGCAGCGTCGGGACTAGCGGGTGGCACGAGCAGTACTTC
v_gene: TRBV19; abundance: -; j_gene: TRBJ1-6; d_gene: -; CDR3aa: CASSTPPDRRGWPGASPLHF; CDR3nt: TGTGCCAGTAGTACACCCCCGGACAGAAGGGGGTGGCCTGGAGCTTCACCCCTCCACTTT
v_gene: TRBV7-3; abundance: many; j_gene: TRBJ2-3; d_gene: -; CDR3aa: CASSLNPDTQYF; CDR3nt: TGTGCCAGCAGCTTAAACCCGGATACGCAGTATTTT
v_gene: TRBV7-9; abundance: many; j_gene: TRBJ1-6; d_gene: TRBD1; CDR3aa: CASSLSGTDNSPLHF; CDR3nt: TGTGCCAGCAGCTTAAGCGGGACAGATAATTCACCCCTCCACTTT
v_gene: TRBV4-2; abundance: -; j_gene: TRBJ2-1; d_gene: -; CDR3aa: CASSQDGDWNNEQFF; CDR3nt: TGTGCCAGCAGCCAAGACGGGGATTGGAACAATGAGCAGTTCTTC
v_gene: TRBV20-1; abundance: few; j_gene: TRBJ2-5; d_gene: TRBD2; CDR3aa: CSARDLAGGETQYF; CDR3nt: TGCAGTGCTAGAGATCTAGCGGGAGGGGAGACCCAGTACTTC
v_gene: TRBV5-1; abundance: few; j_gene: TRBJ1-2; d_gene: -; CDR3aa: CASSVPGQNYGYTF; CDR3nt: TGCGCCAGCAGCGTCCCGGGACAAAACTATGGCTACACCTTC
v_gene: TRBV29-1; abundance: -; j_gene: TRBJ2-7; d_gene: TRBD1; CDR3aa: CSLDRGRPYEQYF; CDR3nt: TGCAGCTTGGATAGGGGGCGCCCCTACGAGCAGTACTTC
v_gene: TRBV7-2; abundance: many; j_gene: TRBJ2-7; d_gene: TRBD1; CDR3aa: CASSLSQGELYEQYF; CDR3nt: TGTGCCAGCAGCTTATCTCAGGGGGAACTCTACGAGCAGTACTTC
v_gene: TRBV20-1; abundance: -; j_gene: TRBJ1-1; d_gene: TRBD1; CDR3aa: CSAGFGTALNTEAFF; CDR3nt: TGCAGTGCTGGTTTCGGGACAGCTTTGAACACTGAAGCTTTCTTT
v_gene: TRBV10-3; abundance: many; j_gene: TRBJ2-7; d_gene: TRBD2; CDR3aa: CAISVNRLAEPYEQYF; CDR3nt: TGTGCCATCAGTGTTAATAGACTAGCGGAGCCCTACGAGCAGTACTTC
v_gene: TRBV5-1; abundance: -; j_gene: TRBJ2-5; d_gene: -; CDR3aa: CASSLGSHQETQYF; CDR3nt: TGCGCCAGCAGCTTGGGTAGCCACCAAGAGACCCAGTACTTC
v_gene: TRBV6-2/TRBV6-3; abundance: -; j_gene: TRBJ1-2; d_gene: -; CDR3aa: CASSSPDRQVAGYTF; CDR3nt: TGTGCCAGCAGTTCCCCAGACCGACAGGTCGCTGGCTACACCTTC
v_gene: TRBV20-1; abundance: -; j_gene: TRBJ2-1; d_gene: -; CDR3aa: CSARDSNFSRNNEQFF; CDR3nt: TGCAGTGCTAGAGATTCAAACTTCAGTCGCAACAATGAGCAGTTCTTC
v_gene: TRBV7-3; abundance: many; j_gene: TRBJ2-3; d_gene: -; CDR3aa: CASSPSGSTDTQYF; CDR3nt: TGTGCCAGCAGCCCCTCGGGGAGCACAGATACGCAGTATTTT
v_gene: TRBV11-2; abundance: few; j_gene: TRBJ1-1; d_gene: -; CDR3aa: CASSLEQGRGTEAFF; CDR3nt: TGTGCCAGCAGCTTAGAACAGGGACGCGGCACTGAAGCTTTCTTT
v_gene: TRBV20-1; abundance: few; j_gene: TRBJ2-1; d_gene: -; CDR3aa: CSASTGTHVYNEQFF; CDR3nt: TGCAGTGCTAGTACCGGGACTCATGTGTACAATGAGCAGTTCTTC
v_gene: TRBV20-1; abundance: few; j_gene: TRBJ2-7; d_gene: -; CDR3aa: CSASAQRPQGSREQYF; CDR3nt: TGCAGTGCTAGTGCCCAGAGGCCCCAAGGATCGAGGGAGCAGTACTTC
v_gene: TRBV9; abundance: -; j_gene: TRBJ2-3; d_gene: -; CDR3aa: CASSVALPTTASTDTQYF; CDR3nt: TGTGCCAGCAGCGTAGCCCTCCCTACGACAGCTAGCACAGATACGCAGTATTTT
v_gene: TRBV20-1; abundance: many; j_gene: TRBJ2-3; d_gene: TRBD1; CDR3aa: CSADTTTGAGYTQYF; CDR3nt: TGCAGTGCTGACACAACGACAGGGGCAGGGTATACGCAGTATTTT
v_gene: TRBV10-3; abundance: few; j_gene: TRBJ2-3; d_gene: TRBD2; CDR3aa: CASSLSFAGGTDTQYF; CDR3nt: TGTGCCAGCAGTTTATCCTTCGCGGGAGGGACAGATACGCAGTATTTT
v_gene: TRBV5-1; abundance: few; j_gene: TRBJ2-7; d_gene: -; CDR3aa: CASSLVAGKSSYEQYF; CDR3nt: TGCGCCAGCAGCTTGGTTGCTGGGAAGAGCTCCTACGAGCAGTACTTC
v_gene: TRBV19; abundance: once; j_gene: TRBJ2-5; d_gene: -; CDR3aa: CASSIRGLRETQYF; CDR3nt: TGTGCCAGTAGTATCAGGGGACTACGAGAGACCCAGTACTTC
v_gene: TRBV20-1; abundance: -; j_gene: TRBJ2-7; d_gene: TRBD2; CDR3aa: CSARGTSGFYEQYF; CDR3nt: TGCAGTGCTAGAGGAACTAGCGGATTTTACGAGCAGTACTTC
v_gene: TRBV29-1; abundance: -; j_gene: TRBJ2-1; d_gene: -; CDR3aa: CSVALGRDYNEQLF; CDR3nt: TGCAGCGTTGCTCTCGGGCGCGACTACAATGAGCAGCTCTTC
v_gene: TRBV19; abundance: many; j_gene: TRBJ2-7; d_gene: TRBD1; CDR3aa: CASSITATGEEQYF; CDR3nt: TGTGCCAGTAGTATCACCGCGACAGGGGAAGAGCAGTACTTC
v_gene: TRBV9; abundance: many; j_gene: TRBJ2-5; d_gene: TRBD2; CDR3aa: CASSETTSWETQYF; CDR3nt: TGTGCCAGCAGCGAGACGACTAGCTGGGAGACCCAGTACTTC
v_gene: TRBV15; abundance: many; j_gene: TRBJ1-5; d_gene: -; CDR3aa: CATSKGEGSGQPQHF; CDR3nt: TGTGCCACCAGCAAAGGGGAGGGGTCGGGACAGCCCCAGCATTTT
v_gene: TRBV28; abundance: few; j_gene: TRBJ2-3; d_gene: -; CDR3aa: CASSLFSGDRTDTQYF; CDR3nt: TGTGCCAGCAGTTTATTTTCAGGGGACCGCACAGATACGCAGTATTTT
v_gene: TRBV13; abundance: many; j_gene: TRBJ1-2; d_gene: -; CDR3aa: CASSLRQVPYGYTF; CDR3nt: TGTGCCAGCAGCCTTCGACAGGTCCCTTATGGCTACACCTTC
v_gene: TRBV6-1; abundance: few; j_gene: TRBJ2-7; d_gene: -; CDR3aa: CASHPAGGGFSYEQYF; CDR3nt: TGTGCCAGCCACCCGGCAGGTGGGGGGTTCTCCTACGAGCAGTACTTC
v_gene: TRBV15; abundance: once; j_gene: TRBJ1-1; d_gene: -; CDR3aa: CATSRDGGLAFF; CDR3nt: TGTGCCACCAGCAGAGATGGCGGGCTTGCCTTCTTT